The clone carrying this TCR beta chain was seen more than once but under ten times. Its antigen is unidentified. At the DNA level, this CDR3 is encoded by other sequences in the same sample as well. These data are taken from a study of cytomegalovirus exposure and HLA in healthy donors. Findings and caveats of the study: Prediction of most subjects' HLA-A and HLA-B alleles by TCR beta sequences was reportedly accurate. Published work reported that the classifier diagnosed cytomegalovirus status with high specificity and sensitivity.

It was with 60 Vbeta and 13 Jbeta primers that the PCR ran. The table came from immunoSEQ multiplex PCR; TCRdb's copy has only in-frame clones and leaves some out. The sample includes some 93,000 clones, over 55% seen only once; the top ten take around 5.6%. The donors were healthy bone marrow donors. Source material: PBMCs. The receptor comes from a boy between 10 and 17 years old in good health and CMV-seropositive.

The CDR3, as DNA: TGTGCCAGCAGTGAGCGGAAGGGGGCTGGGGGTACAGAGACCCAGTACTTC. It yields the protein CASSERKGAGGTETQYF. V and J are TRBV25-1 and TRBJ2-5; 7 bases are a match to TRBD1. CDR3 length equals 17 residues. V shed 3 bases and J 4 bases; nucleotides not matched to a gene: 14. Looked up from germline, CDR1 is MGHDK and CDR2 is SYGVNS.